A selection of T cell receptor beta chains follows, all from one sample in a study of glioma-infiltrating T cells after dendritic cell vaccination. This table comes from immunoSEQ multiplex PCR, and its TCRdb copy is limited to in-frame clones, with some not included. This repertoire shows about 76,000 clones, around nine tenths found once; its top ten account for more than 2%. Sample: blood, taken after dendritic cell vaccination. The source of these receptors is a human donor with glioblastoma. CDR3s include the opening cysteine and the closing phenylalanine or tryptophan. D genes are given only for firm matches. Clone size appears in some rows only: once, few, many, or a class for an expanded clone.

d_call j_call v_call cdr3_length clone_size cdr3_nt cdr3_aa
TRBD2 TRBJ2-3 TRBV5-8 17 . TGTGCCAGCAGCTTGGGTATAGCGGGACAACCCACAGATACGCAGTATTTT CASSLGIAGQPTDTQYF
. TRBJ1-5 TRBV10-3 16 . TGTGCCATCAGTGGGGGGCCCTCAGACCCCAATCAGCCCCAGCATTTT CAISGGPSDPNQPQHF
TRBD1 TRBJ2-5 TRBV10-2 14 . TGCGCCAGCACACCCCAGGGACAGGAAGAGACCCAGTACTTC CASTPQGQEETQYF
. TRBJ2-7 TRBV5-4 16 once TGTGCCAGCAGCTTGGGTGGGGGAGGCCGTGCCTACGAGCAGTACTTC CASSLGGGGRAYEQYF
. TRBJ1-1 TRBV18 13 . TGTGCCAGCTCACCGCTGTCTTTTGAGGAAGCTTTCTTT CASSPLSFEEAFF
. TRBJ1-1 TRBV6-1 13 . TGTGCCAGCAGCGCAGCCCGGGGGACTGAAGCTTTCTTT CASSAARGTEAFF
TRBD1 TRBJ1-1 TRBV7-3 17 . TGTGCCAGCAGCTTCCAATACAGGGGTCGGATGAACACTGAAGCTTTCTTT CASSFQYRGRMNTEAFF
TRBD2 TRBJ2-3 TRBV9 17 . TGTGCCAGCAGCGTCGAAGGACTAGCGGGGATCACAGATACGCAGTATTTT CASSVEGLAGITDTQYF
. TRBJ1-4 TRBV25-1 12 few TGTGCCAGCAGGGACAGTATCGAAAAACTGTTTTTT CASRDSIEKLFF
TRBD2 TRBJ2-2 TRBV5-4 16 . TGTGCCAGCAGCTTAACAGCGGGGGGGATGACCGGGGAGCTGTTTTTT CASSLTAGGMTGELFF
. TRBJ1-2 TRBV18 15 . TGTGCCAGCTCACCCCCAGGAGGTTCTCCCTATGGCTACACCTTC CASSPPGGSPYGYTF
TRBD2 TRBJ2-3 TRBV7-8 15 few TGTGCCAGCAGCTCTACCGGGACTAGCGGTCTATCGCAGTATTTT CASSSTGTSGLSQYF
. TRBJ1-2 TRBV7-9 13 . TGTGCCAGCAGCTCGAGGGGGGGCTATGGCTACACCTTC CASSSRGGYGYTF
. TRBJ1-1 TRBV5-1 12 . TGCGCCAGCAGCTCCCGCGGGGTAGGAGCTTTCTTT CASSSRGVGAFF
. TRBJ1-5 TRBV5-6 15 . TGTGCCAGCAGCTTGGACAGTCTTAGCAATCAGCCCCAGCATTTT CASSLDSLSNQPQHF
. TRBJ1-1 TRBV7-6 13 once TGTGCCAGCAGCTTAACCGGGAACACTGAAGCTTTCTTT CASSLTGNTEAFF
TRBD2 TRBJ2-7 TRBV9 14 once TGTGCCAGCAGCGTAGGACTAGCAGACTACGAGCAGTACTTC CASSVGLADYEQYF